The clone carrying this T cell receptor (beta chain) was seen repeatedly, ten times or more. As yet, its antigen is unknown. Quantitative barcoded 5'-RACE was used to prepare TCR beta libraries. TCRdb redid the calling of the 5' RACE reads with MiXCR, one entry per CDR3 protein. The data hold about 240,000 distinct CDR3 sequences, with 8% to 9.5% observed a single time. These data originate in a study of CD8 T cells in ankylosing spondylitis. The J segment lost 2 bases and the V segment lost 6 bases, leaving 3 bases of the junction unmatched. This CDR3 has 13 amino acids. Germline CDR1 reads SGHTA; CDR2 reads FQGNSA. Study-level points and caveats: In ankylosing spondylitis patients, matched synovial fluid reportedly showed significant enrichment of disease-linked clones. Disease-associated clones were CD8+ and fairly uncommon in peripheral blood. Characteristic of ankylosing spondylitis blood, it appeared, was a TCR beta motif comprising 7 to 9 highly homologous variants.

The chain has TRBV7-2 and TRBJ2-7; 8 bases are shared with TRBD2. The TCR comes from a male donor with ankylosing spondylitis or in good health (not recorded which). Sequencing was performed on blood, either unsorted or a sorted T cell fraction (not recorded which). The CDR3 DNA is TGTGCCAGCAGGGGGCGGGAGGCCTACGAGCAGTACTTC. It specifies CASRGREAYEQYF. The variable domain in full, completed from reference TRBV7-2 and TRBJ2-7, reads GAGVSQSPSNKVTEKGKDVELRCDPISGHTALYWYRQSLGQGLEFLIYFQGNSAPDKSGLPSDRFSAERTGGSVSTLTIQRTQQEDSAVYLCASRGREAYEQYFGPGTRLTVT.